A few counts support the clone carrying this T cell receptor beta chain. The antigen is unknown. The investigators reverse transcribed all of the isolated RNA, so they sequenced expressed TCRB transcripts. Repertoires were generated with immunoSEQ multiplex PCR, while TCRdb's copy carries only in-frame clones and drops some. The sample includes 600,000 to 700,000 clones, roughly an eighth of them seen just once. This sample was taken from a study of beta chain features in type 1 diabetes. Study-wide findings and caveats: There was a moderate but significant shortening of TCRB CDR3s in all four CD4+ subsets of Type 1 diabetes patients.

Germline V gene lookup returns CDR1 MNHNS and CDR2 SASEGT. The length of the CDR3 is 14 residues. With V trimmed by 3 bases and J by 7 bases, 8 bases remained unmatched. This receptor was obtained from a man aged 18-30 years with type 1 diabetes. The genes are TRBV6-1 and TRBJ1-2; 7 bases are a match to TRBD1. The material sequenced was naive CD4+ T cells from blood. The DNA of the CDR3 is TGTGCCAGCAGTGATACACAGGGGATGGGTGGCTACACCTTC. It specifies CASSDTQGMGGYTF.